The 7 T cell receptor beta chains reported below all come from one sample, sequenced in a study of T cells in Graves' hyperthyroidism and ophthalmopathy. Amplified TCR beta CDR3 regions derived from RNA transcripts. When the TCR CDR3 underwent first-round RT-PCR, the HTBI primer set was used. Using its own MiXCR run on the multiplex PCR reads, TCRdb lists one record per CDR3 protein. The sample yields over 700,000 distinct CDR3 sequences, around 40% seen once. Sequenced sample: blood. The receptors originated from a woman aged 40 to 49 with Graves' hyperthyroidism.

This clonotype was recorded a few times. The chain has TRBV6-5 and TRBJ2-7; TRBD1 aligns across 9 bases. Losses at the gene ends were 5 bases for V and 4 bases for J; bases not matched to a gene: 6. Looked up from germline, CDR1 is MNHEY and CDR2 is SVGAGI. The CDR3 runs 14 residues. Here the CDR3 reads CASSDGTGLYEQYF. The CDR3 DNA is TGTGCCAGCAGTGACGGGACAGGGCTTTACGAGCAGTACTTC.

In its sample, this clonotype was seen many times. V usage is TRBV4-1 and J usage is TRBJ2-5; 7 nucleotides agree with TRBD1. With 1 base clipped from V and 4 bases from J, the junction kept 6 bases outside the gene matches. The germline V gene encodes CDR1 MGHRA and CDR2 YSYEKL. This CDR3 comprises 15 residues. The DNA for the CDR3 is TGCGCCAGCAGCCAAGGGAGACAGGGAGCAGAGACCCAGTACTTC. It specifies CASSQGRQGAETQYF.

The table lists this clonotype with a few counts. The chain recombines TRBV3-1 with TRBJ2-6, with 7 bases lining up with TRBD1. The CDR3 length is 16 residues. After removal of 4 bases from V and 0 bases from J, the junction contained 3 bases not matched to a gene. Looked up from germline, CDR1 is LGHDT and CDR2 is YNNKEL (reference sequence). For the CDR3, the DNA is TGTGCCAGCAGCCTCGGGACAGTCTCTGGGGCCAACGTCCTGACTTTC. This gives the protein CASSLGTVSGANVLTF.

At least ten counts were recorded for this clonotype. The V call is TRBV11-3, the J call TRBJ2-2; D call uncertain. V lost 3 bases and J lost 5, with 7 bases in between. The CDR3 has 13 residues. Looked up from germline, CDR1 is SGHNT and CDR2 is YENEEA. The CDR3 region has the DNA TGTGCCAGCAGCTTGTCGCATACCGGGGAGCTGTTTTTT. Translation gives CASSLSHTGELFF.

This clonotype appeared a single time. V and J are TRBV19 and TRBJ1-1; D remains unclear. This CDR3 is 14 amino acids long. V was cut by 3 bases and J by 6 bases, with 14 bases left in between. CDR1 is LNHDA, CDR2 SQIVND, per germline (reference sequence). The CDR3 here is CASSIRGAGAEAFF. The CDR3 region has the DNA TGTGCCAGTAGTATCCGCGGCGCGGGAGCTGAAGCTTTCTTT.

The genes are TRBV18 and TRBJ1-1, with D possibly being TRBD1 (5 bases). Looked up from germline, CDR1 is KGHSH and CDR2 is LQKENI. There are 14 residues in the CDR3. Between the trimmed V and J ends, which lost 4 bases and 3 bases, there was a span of 12 bases. CDR3 coding DNA: TGTGCCAGCTCACGTACCAGCAGGGACACTGAAGCTTTCTTT. Its translation is CASSRTSRDTEAFF.

This clonotype occurred a few times. The rearrangement uses TRBV2 and TRBJ1-3; D remains unclear. The CDR3 loop spans 15 amino acids. Trimming cost V 2 bases and J 0 bases, with 8 bases left between them. Per the germline V gene, CDR1 is SNHLY and CDR2 is FYNNEI. CDR3 residues: CASSERRNSGNTIYF. The CDR3, as DNA: TGTGCCAGCAGTGAAAGGCGGAACTCTGGAAACACCATATATTTT.